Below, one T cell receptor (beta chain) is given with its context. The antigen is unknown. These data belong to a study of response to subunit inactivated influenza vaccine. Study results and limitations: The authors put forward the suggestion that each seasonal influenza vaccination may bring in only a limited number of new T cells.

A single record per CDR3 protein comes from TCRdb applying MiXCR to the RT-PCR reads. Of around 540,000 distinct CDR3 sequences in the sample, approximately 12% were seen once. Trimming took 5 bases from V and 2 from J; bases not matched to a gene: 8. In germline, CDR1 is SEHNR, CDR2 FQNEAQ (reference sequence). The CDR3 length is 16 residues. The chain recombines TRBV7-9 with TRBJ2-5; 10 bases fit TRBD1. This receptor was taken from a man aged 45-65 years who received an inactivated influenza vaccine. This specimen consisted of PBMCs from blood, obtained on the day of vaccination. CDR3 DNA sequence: TGTGCCAGCAGCCCTCTTCCGGGACAGGGGCAAGAGACCCAGTACTTC. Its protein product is CASSPLPGQGQETQYF.